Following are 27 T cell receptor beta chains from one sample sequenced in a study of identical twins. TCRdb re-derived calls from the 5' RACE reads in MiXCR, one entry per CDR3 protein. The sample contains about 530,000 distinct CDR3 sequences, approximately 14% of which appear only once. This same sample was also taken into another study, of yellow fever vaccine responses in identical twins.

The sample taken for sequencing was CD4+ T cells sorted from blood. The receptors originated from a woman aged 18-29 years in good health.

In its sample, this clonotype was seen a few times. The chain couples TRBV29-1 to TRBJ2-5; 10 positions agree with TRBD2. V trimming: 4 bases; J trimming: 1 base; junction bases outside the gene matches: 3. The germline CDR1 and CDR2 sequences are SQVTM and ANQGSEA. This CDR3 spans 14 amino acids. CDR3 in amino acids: CSVAPSGSQETQYF. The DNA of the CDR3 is TGCAGCGTTGCCCCTAGCGGGAGCCAAGAGACCCAGTACTTC. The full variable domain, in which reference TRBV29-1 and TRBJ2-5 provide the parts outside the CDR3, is SAVISQKPSRDICQRGTSLTIQCQVDSQVTMMFWYRQQPGQSLTLIATANQGSEATYESGFVIDKFPISRPNLTFSTLTVSNMSPEDSSIYLCSVAPSGSQETQYFGPGTRLLVL.

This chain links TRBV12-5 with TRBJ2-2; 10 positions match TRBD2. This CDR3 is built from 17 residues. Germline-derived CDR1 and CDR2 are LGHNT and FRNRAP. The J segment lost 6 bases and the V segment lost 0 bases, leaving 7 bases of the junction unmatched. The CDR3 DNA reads TGTGCTAGTGGTTTGGTTGTTAGCGGGGGGTTTGCCGGGGAGCTGTTTTTT. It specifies CASGLVVSGGFAGELFF.

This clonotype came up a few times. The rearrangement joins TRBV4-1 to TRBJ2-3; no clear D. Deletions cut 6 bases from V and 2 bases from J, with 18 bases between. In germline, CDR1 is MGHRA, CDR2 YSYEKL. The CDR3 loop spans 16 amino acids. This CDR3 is CASRTLVGKTTDTQYF. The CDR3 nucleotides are TGCGCCAGCAGAACGCTCGTGGGGAAAACCACAGATACGCAGTATTTT.

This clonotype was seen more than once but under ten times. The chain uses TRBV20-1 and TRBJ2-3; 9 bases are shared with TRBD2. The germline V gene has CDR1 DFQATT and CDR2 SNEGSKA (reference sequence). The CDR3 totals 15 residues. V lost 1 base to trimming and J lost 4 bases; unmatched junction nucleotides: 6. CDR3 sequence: CSARGSGTSSDTQYF. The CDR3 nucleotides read TGCAGTGCTAGAGGTTCCGGGACTAGCTCAGATACGCAGTATTTT.

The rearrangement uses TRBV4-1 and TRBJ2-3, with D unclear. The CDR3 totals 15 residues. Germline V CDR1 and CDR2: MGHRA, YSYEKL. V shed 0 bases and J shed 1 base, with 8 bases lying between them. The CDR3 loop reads CASSQEMYGTDTQYF. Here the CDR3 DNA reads TGCGCCAGCAGCCAAGAAATGTACGGCACAGATACGCAGTATTTT.

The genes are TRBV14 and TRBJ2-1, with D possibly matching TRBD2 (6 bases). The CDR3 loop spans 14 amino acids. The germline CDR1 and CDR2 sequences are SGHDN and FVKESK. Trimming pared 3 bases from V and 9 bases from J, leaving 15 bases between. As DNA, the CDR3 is TGTGCCAGCAGCCATCCCAGGAGGGGACCTGAGCAGTTCTTC. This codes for CASSHPRRGPEQFF.

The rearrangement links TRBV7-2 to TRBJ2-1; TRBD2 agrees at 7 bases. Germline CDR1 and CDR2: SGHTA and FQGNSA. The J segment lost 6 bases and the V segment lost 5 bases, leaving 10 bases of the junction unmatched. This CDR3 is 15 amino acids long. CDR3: CASSPGGASGNEQFF. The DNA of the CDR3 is TGTGCCAGCAGCCCGGGTGGGGCTAGCGGCAATGAGCAGTTCTTC.

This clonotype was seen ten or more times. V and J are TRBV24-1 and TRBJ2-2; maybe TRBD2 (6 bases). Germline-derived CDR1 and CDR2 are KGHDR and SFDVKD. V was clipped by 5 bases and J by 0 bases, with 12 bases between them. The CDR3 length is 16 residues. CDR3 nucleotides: TGTGCCACCAGTGTATCCGGGACTCCGAACACCGGGGAGCTGTTTTTT. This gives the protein CATSVSGTPNTGELFF.

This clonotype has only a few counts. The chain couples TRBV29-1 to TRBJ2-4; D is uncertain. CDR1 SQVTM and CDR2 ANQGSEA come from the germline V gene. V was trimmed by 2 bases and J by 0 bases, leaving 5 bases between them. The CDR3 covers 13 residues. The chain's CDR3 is CSVELLAKNIQYF. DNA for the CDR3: TGCAGCGTTGAACTCTTAGCCAAAAACATTCAGTACTTC.

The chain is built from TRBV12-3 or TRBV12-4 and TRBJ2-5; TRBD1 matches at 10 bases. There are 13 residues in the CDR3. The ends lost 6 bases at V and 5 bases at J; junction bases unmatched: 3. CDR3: CASRTGGSETQYF. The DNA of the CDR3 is TGTGCCAGCAGGACAGGGGGCTCGGAGACCCAGTACTTC.

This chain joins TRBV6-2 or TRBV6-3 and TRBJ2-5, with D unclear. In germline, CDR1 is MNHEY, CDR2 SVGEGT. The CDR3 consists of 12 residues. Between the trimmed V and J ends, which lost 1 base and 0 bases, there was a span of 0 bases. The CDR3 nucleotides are TGTGCCAGCAGTTACTACCAAGAGACCCAGTACTTC. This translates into CASSYYQETQYF.

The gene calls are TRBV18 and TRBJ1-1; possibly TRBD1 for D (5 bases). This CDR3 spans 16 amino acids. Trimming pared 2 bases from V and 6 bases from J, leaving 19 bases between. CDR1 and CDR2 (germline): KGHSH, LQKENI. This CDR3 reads CASSPGFGQGGAEAFF. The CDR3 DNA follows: TGTGCCAGCTCACCAGGTTTTGGGCAGGGTGGTGCTGAAGCTTTCTTT.

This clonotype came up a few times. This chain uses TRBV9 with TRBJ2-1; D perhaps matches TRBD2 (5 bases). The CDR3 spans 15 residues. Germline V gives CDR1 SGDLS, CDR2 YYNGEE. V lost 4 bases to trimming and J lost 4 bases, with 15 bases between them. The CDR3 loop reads CASSPQRVGYNEQFF. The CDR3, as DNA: TGTGCCAGCAGCCCACAGAGGGTGGGATACAATGAGCAGTTCTTC.

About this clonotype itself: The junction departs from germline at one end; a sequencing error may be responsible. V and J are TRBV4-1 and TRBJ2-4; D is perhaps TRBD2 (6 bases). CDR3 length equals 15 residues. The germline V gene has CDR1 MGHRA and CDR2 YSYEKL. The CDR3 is CAGSQVWGEIGIQYF. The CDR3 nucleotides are TGCGCCGGCAGCCAAGTTTGGGGGGAGATAGGCATTCAGTACTTC.

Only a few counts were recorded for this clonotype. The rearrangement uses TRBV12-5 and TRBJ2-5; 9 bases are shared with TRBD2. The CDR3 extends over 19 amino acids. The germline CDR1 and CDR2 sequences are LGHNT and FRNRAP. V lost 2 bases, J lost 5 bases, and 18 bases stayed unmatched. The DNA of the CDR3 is TGTGCTAGTGGTTTGACCACAACAGGACTAGCGCAAAAAGGGGAGACCCAGTACTTC. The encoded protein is CASGLTTTGLAQKGETQYF.

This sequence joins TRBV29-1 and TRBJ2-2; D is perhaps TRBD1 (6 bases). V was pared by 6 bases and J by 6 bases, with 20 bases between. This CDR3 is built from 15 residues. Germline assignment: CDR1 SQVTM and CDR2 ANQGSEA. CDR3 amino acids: CSVKDSPQVAGELFF. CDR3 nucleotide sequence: TGCAGCGTAAAGGACAGCCCCCAGGTGGCCGGGGAGCTGTTTTTT.

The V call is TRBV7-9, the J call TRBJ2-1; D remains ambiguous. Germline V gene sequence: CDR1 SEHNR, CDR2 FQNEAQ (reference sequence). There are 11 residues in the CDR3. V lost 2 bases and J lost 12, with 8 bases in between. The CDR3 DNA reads TGTGCCAGCAGCTTAAGGCTGGGGCAGTTCTTC. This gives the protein CASSLRLGQFF. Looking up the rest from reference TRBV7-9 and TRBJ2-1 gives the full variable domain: DTGVSQNPRHKITKRGQNVTFRCDPISEHNRLYWYRQTLGQGPEFLTYFQNEAQLEKSRLLSDRFSAERPKGSFSTLEIQRTEQGDSAMYLCASSLRLGQFFGPGTRLTVL.

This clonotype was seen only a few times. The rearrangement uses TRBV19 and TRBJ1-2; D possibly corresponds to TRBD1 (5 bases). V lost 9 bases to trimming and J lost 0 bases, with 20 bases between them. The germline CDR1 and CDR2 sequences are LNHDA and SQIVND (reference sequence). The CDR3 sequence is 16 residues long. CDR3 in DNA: TGTGCCAGCCGGGACCCCGGGGGGTGGACTAACTATGGCTACACCTTC. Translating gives CASRDPGGWTNYGYTF.

The chain's CDR3 is CATSSSGLPYEQYF. In nucleotides, the CDR3 is TGTGCCACCAGCAGTAGCGGGCTCCCCTACGAGCAGTACTTC. V gene TRBV15 combines with J gene TRBJ2-7; 7 bases are a match to TRBD2. This CDR3 is built from 14 residues. The germline gives CDR1 LNHNV, CDR2 YYDKDF (reference sequence). J gave up 2 bases and V 3 bases, and 4 bases lay outside the gene matches.

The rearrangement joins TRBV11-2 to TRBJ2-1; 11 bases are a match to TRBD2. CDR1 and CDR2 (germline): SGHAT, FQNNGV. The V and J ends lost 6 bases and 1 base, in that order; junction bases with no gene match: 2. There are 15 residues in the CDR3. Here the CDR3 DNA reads TGTGCCAGCAGACTAGCGGGAGTTTCCTACAATGAGCAGTTCTTC. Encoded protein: CASRLAGVSYNEQFF. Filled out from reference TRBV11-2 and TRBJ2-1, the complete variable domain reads EAGVAQSPRYKIIEKRQSVAFWCNPISGHATLYWYQQILGQGPKLLIQFQNNGVVDDSQLPKDRFSAERLKGVDSTLKIQPAKLEDSAVYLCASRLAGVSYNEQFFGPGTRLTVL.

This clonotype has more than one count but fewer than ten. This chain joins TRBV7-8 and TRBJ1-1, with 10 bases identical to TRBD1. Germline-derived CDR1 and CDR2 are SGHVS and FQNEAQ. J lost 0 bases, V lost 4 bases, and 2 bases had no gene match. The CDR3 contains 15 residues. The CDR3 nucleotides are TGTGCCAGCAGCTGGACAGGGGGACTGAACACTGAAGCTTTCTTT. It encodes CASSWTGGLNTEAFF. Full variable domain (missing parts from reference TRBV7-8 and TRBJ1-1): GAGVSQSPRYKVAKRGQDVALRCDPISGHVSLFWYQQALGQGPEFLTYFQNEAQLDKSGLPSDRFFAERPEGSVSTLKIQRTQQEDSAVYLCASSWTGGLNTEAFFGQGTRLTVV.

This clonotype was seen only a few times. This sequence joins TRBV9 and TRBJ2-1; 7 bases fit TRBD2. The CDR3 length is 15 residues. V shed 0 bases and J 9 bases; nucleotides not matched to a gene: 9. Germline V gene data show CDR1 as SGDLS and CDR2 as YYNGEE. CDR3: CASSVGGTPGGEQFF. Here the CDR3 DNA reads TGTGCCAGCAGCGTAGGGGGGACTCCGGGGGGTGAGCAGTTCTTC.

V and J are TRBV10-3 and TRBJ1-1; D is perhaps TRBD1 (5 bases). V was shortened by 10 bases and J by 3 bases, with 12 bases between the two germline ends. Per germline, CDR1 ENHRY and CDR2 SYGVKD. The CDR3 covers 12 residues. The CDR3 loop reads CATSRGDTEAFF. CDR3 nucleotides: TGTGCCACTTCACGGGGGGACACTGAAGCTTTCTTT.

The CDR3 loop reads CASSRGGGVDTQYF. The CDR3 DNA reads TGCGCCAGCAGCCGGGGCGGGGGGGTAGATACGCAGTATTTT. The chain combines TRBV4-1 with TRBJ2-3; 9 positions agree with TRBD2. CDR1 is MGHRA and CDR2 is YSYEKL in the germline V gene. CDR3 length equals 14 residues. V dropped 4 bases and J dropped 5; count of bases not matched to a gene: 4.

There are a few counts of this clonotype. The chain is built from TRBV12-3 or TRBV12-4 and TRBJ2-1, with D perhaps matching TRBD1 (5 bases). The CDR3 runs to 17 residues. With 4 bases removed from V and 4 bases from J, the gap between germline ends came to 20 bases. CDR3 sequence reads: CASSSHAGSNSYNEQFF. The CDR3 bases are TGTGCCAGCAGTTCTCATGCAGGGTCCAACTCTTACAATGAGCAGTTCTTC.

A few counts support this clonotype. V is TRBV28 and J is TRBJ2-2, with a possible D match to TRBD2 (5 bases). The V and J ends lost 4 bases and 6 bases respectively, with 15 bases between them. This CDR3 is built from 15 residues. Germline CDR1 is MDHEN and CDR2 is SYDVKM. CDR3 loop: CASSSARGLPGELFF. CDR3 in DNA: TGTGCCAGCAGTTCTGCTCGGGGTCTCCCCGGGGAGCTGTTTTTT.

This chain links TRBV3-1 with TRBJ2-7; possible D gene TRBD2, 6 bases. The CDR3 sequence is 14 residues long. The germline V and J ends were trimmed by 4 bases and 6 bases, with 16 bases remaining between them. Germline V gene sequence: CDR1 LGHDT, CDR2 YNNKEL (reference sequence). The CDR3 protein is CASSPQRVLGEQYF. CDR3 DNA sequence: TGTGCCAGCAGCCCGCAGCGGGTTCTTGGCGAGCAGTACTTC.